This T cell receptor beta chain was captured by sequencing in a study of shared clonotypes between healthy human individuals. Background on the study: In total, the donors were two women and a few men aged 18 to 49. CD8 memory received one plate per donor, CD8 naive two, CD4 memory three and CD4 naive three. The study, taken as a whole, reports: Only blood was sampled; tissue repertoires likely differ.

The assay ran at deep level. Sequencing was performed with immunoSEQ multiplex PCR; in TCRdb, only in-frame clones are kept and a portion is missing. This sample yields around 1.4 million clones, of which around 98.5% are seen a single time; 0.36% belongs to the top ten. A word on this clone: What it binds is unknown.

Germline CDR1 is MDHEN and CDR2 is SYDVKM. The V end was cut by 6 bases, the J end by 1 base, with 11 bases between. The length of the CDR3 is 14 residues. The source material was naive CD4+ T cells sorted from blood. As for subset: CD45RA+ positively selected. This rearrangement joins TRBV28 to TRBJ2-3; D gene uncertain. The TCR was taken from a man aged 25 to 40 in good health. Here the CDR3 reads CASSLLLGTDTQYF. The CDR3 coding sequence is TGTGCCAGCAGCCTTCTTCTTGGCACAGATACGCAGTATTTT.